The 6 T cell receptor beta chains given below trace back to one sample, sequenced in a study of CD8+ T cells in alopecia areata. RNA extraction was followed by reverse transcription into cDNA, which acted as the sequencing template. Sequencing used immunoSEQ multiplex PCR; TCRdb keeps in-frame clones, though not all of them. The profile covers 150,000 or so clones, with about nine tenths appearing a single time and about 15% taken by the ten largest. This specimen was CD8+ T cells sorted from blood, taken at week 0. The source is a human donor with alopecia areata.

The rearrangement joins TRBV5-6 to TRBJ2-7, with D hard to call. The length of the CDR3 is 15 residues. The ends were cut back, 1 base at V and 2 bases at J, with 13 bases in the middle. CDR1 is SGHDT and CDR2 is YYEEEE in the germline V gene. Written as DNA, the CDR3 is TGTGCCAGCAGCTTGACAACCCGCGACCCCTACGAGCAGTACTTC. It encodes CASSLTTRDPYEQYF.

V and J are TRBV11-2 and TRBJ2-1, with D possibly being TRBD2 (6 bases). Germline V CDR1 and CDR2: SGHAT, FQNNGV. V lost 0 bases to trimming and J lost 4 bases, with 22 bases between them. CDR3 length: 19 residues. This CDR3 reads CASSLEDGMGYREYNEQFF. Written as DNA, the CDR3 is TGTGCCAGCAGCTTAGAGGATGGCATGGGGTACCGGGAGTACAATGAGCAGTTCTTC.

The rearrangement joins TRBV15 to TRBJ2-1; 9 positions match TRBD1. The trim removed 8 bases at V and 5 bases at J, leaving 13 bases unmatched. Germline assignment: CDR1 LNHNV and CDR2 YYDKDF (reference sequence). The CDR3 has 16 amino acids. CDR3 sequence (DNA): TGTGCCACCTTGAGTGGGTGGACAGGGGTAAACAATGAGCAGTTCTTC. Protein product: CATLSGWTGVNNEQFF.

CDR3 sequence: CASSLEPATSLEQYF. CDR3 bases: TGTGCCAGCAGCTTAGAACCCGCGACTAGCCTCGAGCAGTACTTC. The chain is built from TRBV7-6 and TRBJ2-7, with 7 bases that match TRBD2. Germline loops: CDR1 SGHVS, CDR2 FNYEAQ. The CDR3 contains 15 residues. Germline trimming cut 1 base from V and 6 bases from J; bases unmatched to any gene: 9.

In this sample, this clone turned up a few times. This rearrangement joins TRBV10-3 to TRBJ1-2; D gene unclear. Trimming cost V 2 bases and J 4 bases, with 11 bases left between them. Germline CDR1 and CDR2: ENHRY and SYGVKD. The CDR3 extends over 14 amino acids. CDR3 region: CAISEPPNPYGYTF. The CDR3 DNA is TGTGCCATCAGTGAGCCCCCGAACCCCTATGGCTACACCTTC.

This rearrangement joins TRBV10-3 to TRBJ2-7; the match to TRBD1 covers 10 bases. The CDR3 length is 15 residues. In germline, CDR1 is ENHRY, CDR2 SYGVKD. The trim removed 0 bases at V and 3 bases at J, leaving 2 bases unmatched. The CDR3 loop reads CAISESGDRGYEQYF. The CDR3 bases are TGTGCCATCAGTGAGTCAGGGGACAGGGGCTACGAGCAGTACTTC.